This T cell receptor (beta chain) was obtained from a study of cytomegalovirus exposure and HLA in healthy donors. TCRdb's table, derived via immunoSEQ multiplex PCR, lists solely in-frame clones and lacks some. Among some 170,000 clones, around 86% were seen once, and the ten largest hold approximately 2.6%. This CDR3 has 14 residues. CDR1 is LGHNA, CDR2 YSLEER, per germline. Trimming removed 4 bases at V and 6 bases at J, with 15 bases between. Sequencing input: PBMCs. The sequence was obtained from a man aged 18 to 29 in good health and CMV-seropositive. The V call is TRBV4-3, the J call TRBJ1-2, with unresolved D. CDR3 nucleotides: TGCGCCAGCAGCCGTTCCGGGGAGACTCATGGCTACACCTTC. This sequence encodes CASSRSGETHGYTF.